Given below is one T cell receptor (beta chain) in context. Clones were read by immunoSEQ multiplex PCR, and TCRdb kept only the in-frame ones, dropping some. Of 150,000 or so clones in the sample, 80% to 95% were seen once. These data are taken from a study of control samples from healthy donors and cancer patients. V was clipped by 0 bases and J by 0 bases, with 12 bases between them. Germline V CDR1 and CDR2: SGDLS, YYNGEE. The CDR3 consists of 16 residues. This sequence originates from a woman aged 30 to 39 in good health. The sample comprised blood. The chain is built from TRBV9 and TRBJ2-5, with a weak D call TRBD1 (5 bases). This chain's CDR3 is CASSVGPHRNQETQYF. The CDR3, as DNA: TGTGCCAGCAGCGTAGGTCCTCACAGGAACCAAGAGACCCAGTACTTC.